What follows are 32 T cell receptor beta chains derived from one specimen sequenced in a study of T cells after yellow fever vaccination. From the 5' RACE reads, TCRdb called clonotypes with MiXCR, one entry per CDR3 protein. The sample contains about 330,000 distinct CDR3 sequences, 6.8% of which appear only once. The source material was PBMCs, sampled about 49 days after the first yellow fever vaccination. Receptor source: a man between 18 and 29 years old who received the YFV17D yellow fever vaccine.

This clonotype was counted a few times. The V and J genes are TRBV7-8 and TRBJ2-1; unclear D gene. Per the germline V gene, CDR1 is SGHVS and CDR2 is FQNEAQ. The CDR3 covers 13 residues. Trimming pared 6 bases from V and 3 bases from J, leaving 9 bases between. This CDR3 reads CASSLANYNEQFF. The CDR3 coding sequence is TGTGCCAGCAGTTTGGCCAACTACAATGAGCAGTTCTTC.

This clonotype showed up many times. The chain couples TRBV4-3 to TRBJ2-5, with 7 positions matching TRBD2. CDR3 length: 17 amino acids. With 1 base clipped from V and 1 base from J, the junction kept 9 bases outside the gene matches. The germline gives CDR1 LGHNA, CDR2 YSLEER. DNA for the CDR3: TGCGCCAGCAGCCAAGGAAGTGCGGGGGTGCTCCAAGAGACCCAGTACTTC. This gives the protein CASSQGSAGVLQETQYF.

This clonotype was detected a few times. The chain links TRBV14 to TRBJ2-3; 8 bases align to TRBD2. The V and J ends lost 4 bases and 0 bases, in that order; junction bases with no gene match: 9. CDR1 SGHDN and CDR2 FVKESK come from the germline V gene. The CDR3 covers 17 residues. In DNA, the CDR3 is TGTGCCAGCAGCCCCGAGGTAGCGGGACTTAGCACAGATACGCAGTATTTT. Translated, it gives CASSPEVAGLSTDTQYF.

This clonotype was counted a few times. The chain links TRBV5-1 to TRBJ2-3; 7 nucleotides line up with TRBD1. Trimming at V came to 3 bases and at J to 1 base, leaving 5 bases not matched to a gene. Germline V gives CDR1 SGHRS, CDR2 YFSETQ. This CDR3 has 15 residues. The CDR3 here is CASSSGQLRTDTQYF. CDR3 DNA sequence: TGCGCCAGCAGCTCGGGACAGCTCCGCACAGATACGCAGTATTTT.

This clonotype was detected a few times. The genes are TRBV18 and TRBJ1-1; no reliable D call. Germline CDR1 reads KGHSH; CDR2 reads LQKENI. Trimming took 3 bases from V and 6 from J, leaving 11 bases between them. The CDR3 runs 13 residues. CDR3 in amino acids: CASSPGRNAEAFF. The CDR3 nucleotides are TGTGCCAGCTCACCGGGGAGAAATGCTGAAGCTTTCTTT.

This clonotype turned up a few times. J is TRBJ2-5 and V is TRBV6-2 or TRBV6-3; no clear D. Germline V CDR1 and CDR2: MNHEY, SVGEGT. V lost 0 bases and J lost 5, with 10 bases in between. The CDR3 consists of 14 residues. The CDR3 DNA sequence: TGTGCCAGCAGTTACTCAGGGCGAGAGGAGACCCAGTACTTC. Encoded protein: CASSYSGREETQYF.

The gene calls are TRBV7-2 and TRBJ2-7; possible D gene TRBD2, 7 bases. The ends were cut back, 8 bases at V and 0 bases at J, with 17 bases in the middle. Germline loops: CDR1 SGHTA, CDR2 FQGNSA. This CDR3 has 15 amino acids. CDR3 bases: TGTGCCAGCCGCACTGGAGGGGGGGGCTCCTACGAGCAGTACTTC. Protein sequence: CASRTGGGGSYEQYF.

This clonotype was observed a few times. Relative to the germline gene, one junction end is altered; a read error may explain this. J is TRBJ2-1 and V is TRBV7-9, with D uncertain. Germline V CDR1 and CDR2: SEHNR, FQNEAQ (reference sequence). The CDR3 extends over 13 amino acids. CDR3 coding DNA: TGTGCCAGCTGCTTAGAGCCTTACGGCGAGCAGTTCTTC. Protein product: CASCLEPYGEQFF.

This clonotype was seen a few times. The CDR3 protein is CASTRLAGGQETQYF. CDR3 sequence (DNA): TGTGCCAGCACCCGACTAGCGGGGGGCCAAGAGACCCAGTACTTC. The chain recombines TRBV6-1 with TRBJ2-5; the match to TRBD2 covers 13 bases. The junction had 3 bases not matched to a gene; V was cut back by 7 bases and J by 1 base. The CDR3 has 15 residues. Germline V gives CDR1 MNHNS, CDR2 SASEGT.

This clonotype was recorded a few times. The genes are TRBV9 and TRBJ2-1; TRBD1 matches at 9 bases. The CDR3 consists of 18 residues. V trimming: 0 bases; J trimming: 0 bases; junction bases outside the gene matches: 7. From germline, CDR1 is SGDLS and CDR2 YYNGEE. In DNA form, the CDR3 reads TGTGCCAGCAGCGTAGTTCGGGACAGGGTTTCCTCCTACAATGAGCAGTTCTTC. It specifies CASSVVRDRVSSYNEQFF.

The chain links TRBV4-1 to TRBJ2-5; 9 bases line up with TRBD2. The V gene's germline CDR1 is MGHRA and CDR2 YSYEKL. The CDR3 totals 16 residues. V trimming: 4 bases; J trimming: 1 base; junction bases outside the gene matches: 7. The CDR3 is CASSLGGGGLQETQYF. CDR3 bases: TGCGCCAGCAGCCTTGGCGGGGGGGGCCTCCAAGAGACCCAGTACTTC.

This clonotype was picked up a small number of times. The chain recombines TRBV19 with TRBJ1-1; D is unresolved. Germline V gene sequence: CDR1 LNHDA, CDR2 SQIVND (reference sequence). V lost 1 base and J 1 base, leaving 4 bases between the germline ends. The CDR3 sequence is 13 residues long. CDR3 region: CASSIAANTEAFF. The CDR3, as DNA: TGTGCCAGTAGTATAGCAGCGAACACTGAAGCTTTCTTT.

This rearrangement joins TRBV7-2 to TRBJ2-7; a weak D match, TRBD2 (7 bases). The CDR3 is 15 residues long. The V end was cut by 3 bases, the J end by 10 bases, with 22 bases between. Germline values: CDR1 SGHTA, CDR2 FQGNSA. In DNA form, the CDR3 reads TGTGCCAGCAGCTTTTACAGCGGGGACAACTCGGACCAGTACTTC. It translates to CASSFYSGDNSDQYF. Together with reference TRBV7-2 and TRBJ2-7, the CDR3 gives the full variable domain: GAGVSQSPSNKVTEKGKDVELRCDPISGHTALYWYRQSLGQGLEFLIYFQGNSAPDKSGLPSDRFSAERTGGSVSTLTIQRTQQEDSAVYLCASSFYSGDNSDQYFGPGTRLTVT.

This clonotype was seen more than once but under ten times. The chain joins TRBV12-3 or TRBV12-4 to TRBJ2-2, with D unresolved. V was shortened by 6 bases and J by 1 base, with 6 bases between the two germline ends. The CDR3 is made up of 13 amino acids. As DNA, the CDR3 is TGTGCCAGCAGGTCCCAGAACACCGGGGAGCTGTTTTTT. It codes for CASRSQNTGELFF.

This clonotype was found many times. The V call is TRBV5-6, the J call TRBJ2-3; 8 nucleotides match TRBD2. Germline assignment: CDR1 SGHDT and CDR2 YYEEEE. Trimming cost V 0 bases and J 2 bases; bases outside gene matches: 5. CDR3 length: 16 residues. CDR3 in DNA: TGTGCCAGCAGCTTGGAGCTTAGCGGGGACACAGATACGCAGTATTTT. As protein: CASSLELSGDTDTQYF.

The count of this clonotype is one. The chain has TRBV2 and TRBJ2-6, with D perhaps matching TRBD2 (5 bases). Trimming took off 5 bases at V and 0 bases at J, with 17 bases between the two ends. CDR1 and CDR2 (germline): SNHLY, FYNNEI. The CDR3 has 18 amino acids. CDR3 nucleotides: TGTGCCAGCAGTTTAGCCGGACTGTACAGCTCTGGGGCCAACGTCCTGACTTTC. Protein sequence: CASSLAGLYSSGANVLTF.

J is TRBJ1-2 and V is TRBV28, with D uncertain. The CDR3 totals 13 residues. CDR1 MDHEN and CDR2 SYDVKM come from the germline V gene. The V and J ends lost 6 bases and 2 bases respectively, with 10 bases between them. Here the CDR3 reads CASRSTLNYGYTF. DNA of the CDR3: TGTGCCAGCAGATCGACATTAAACTATGGCTACACCTTC.

This clonotype was seen many times. This chain joins TRBV20-1 and TRBJ2-3; either TRBD1 or TRBD2 may fit D (6 bases each). Germline V gene sequence: CDR1 DFQATT, CDR2 SNEGSKA (reference sequence). V was cut by 6 bases and J by 6 bases, with 19 bases left in between. The CDR3 length is 14 residues. The CDR3 here is CSALFGGPRDTQYF. In DNA form, the CDR3 reads TGCAGTGCCCTCTTCGGGGGCCCGAGGGATACGCAGTATTTT.

The V gene is TRBV12-3 or TRBV12-4, the J gene TRBJ1-2; D is undetermined. The CDR3 has 15 amino acids. V lost 4 bases and J lost 3, with 15 bases in between. CDR3 coding DNA: TGTGCCAGCAGTTCACGGGGTTCAGCCCACTATGGCTACACCTTC. This codes for CASSSRGSAHYGYTF.

This clonotype was detected a few times. The J gene is TRBJ1-5, the V gene TRBV18, with D hard to call. CDR3 length: 12 residues. Germline CDR1 and CDR2: KGHSH and LQKENI. Trimming left V 4 bases short and J 7 bases short, with 8 bases between. DNA of the CDR3: TGTGCCAGCTCACTCCCACTCCAGCCCCAGCATTTT. Protein: CASSLPLQPQHF.

The rearrangement links TRBV18 to TRBJ2-3; 7 nucleotides line up with TRBD2. V lost 2 bases and J lost 10; bases outside the gene matches: 12. CDR1 and CDR2 from the germline V gene are KGHSH and LQKENI. CDR3 length equals 15 residues. Here the CDR3 DNA reads TGTGCCAGCTCACCAGGAGCGGGGCAGGGCGAACCGCAGTATTTT. Its protein product is CASSPGAGQGEPQYF.

The chain recombines TRBV10-3 with TRBJ1-3; no firm D call. CDR3 length: 15 amino acids. Germline lookup yields CDR1 ENHRY and CDR2 SYGVKD. V dropped 5 bases and J dropped 2 bases, with 13 bases sitting between them. CDR3 region: CAISTLGNTGNTIYF. The CDR3, as DNA: TGTGCCATCAGTACTCTGGGTAACACTGGAAACACCATATATTTT.

This clonotype has only a few counts. The chain recombines TRBV4-1 with TRBJ2-1; 8 bases agree with TRBD2. V was clipped by 2 bases and J by 2 bases; unmatched bases: 5. The CDR3 sequence is 16 residues long. CDR1 is MGHRA and CDR2 is YSYEKL in the germline V gene. CDR3 DNA: TGCGCCAGCAGCCAACCCGGGACTAGAACCTACAATGAGCAGTTCTTC. Its protein is CASSQPGTRTYNEQFF.

This clonotype was recorded a few times. In DNA form, the CDR3 reads TGTGCCAGCACCTCTTCCATCCCAGATACGCAGTATTTT. Protein product: CASTSSIPDTQYF. J is TRBJ2-3 and V is TRBV12-3 or TRBV12-4; no firm D call. The CDR3 extends over 13 amino acids. Trimming pared 7 bases from V and 4 bases from J, leaving 12 bases between.

The chain carries TRBV7-2 and TRBJ1-1, with unresolved D. V lost 8 bases and J lost 4, with 14 bases in between. CDR1 and CDR2 (germline): SGHTA, FQGNSA. This CDR3 has 13 residues. The CDR3: CASFSTAGTEAFF. CDR3 bases: TGTGCCAGCTTCTCTACCGCGGGCACTGAAGCTTTCTTT.

The rearrangement uses TRBV11-2 and TRBJ1-1; D remains unclear. The ends were cut back, 5 bases at V and 10 bases at J, with 14 bases in the middle. CDR3 length: 12 residues. The V gene's germline CDR1 is SGHAT and CDR2 FQNNGV. The CDR3 coding sequence is TGTGCCAGCAGCCCCGTTTTCGAGGGAGCTTTCTTT. Translation gives CASSPVFEGAFF.

V and J are TRBV7-2 and TRBJ2-5; TRBD2 aligns across 10 bases. Trimming cost V 0 bases and J 5 bases; bases outside gene matches: 6. CDR3 length: 16 residues. Germline V gene data show CDR1 as SGHTA and CDR2 as FQGNSA. The CDR3 DNA is TGTGCCAGCAGCTTAGCGCGAAGCGGGGGGGCTGAGACCCAGTACTTC. Amino acid sequence: CASSLARSGGAETQYF.

The chain has TRBV4-3 and TRBJ2-2; D is perhaps TRBD1 or TRBD2 (5 bases each). This CDR3 has 16 amino acids. V lost 0 bases and J lost 3, with 11 bases in between. From germline, CDR1 is LGHNA and CDR2 YSLEER. Here the CDR3 DNA reads TGCGCCAGCAGCCAAGACCGGGGCCGCGACACCGGGGAGCTGTTTTTT. This gives the protein CASSQDRGRDTGELFF.

This clonotype turned up a few times. The CDR3 protein is CASNPSGAETQYF. The CDR3 bases are TGTGCCAGCAATCCCAGCGGGGCGGAGACCCAGTACTTC. J is TRBJ2-5 and V is TRBV5-4, with 7 positions matching TRBD2. This CDR3 is built from 13 residues. V was clipped by 6 bases and J by 5 bases; unmatched bases: 7. Germline V CDR1 and CDR2: SGHNT, YYREEE (reference sequence).

V gene TRBV10-3 combines with J gene TRBJ1-1; D is possibly TRBD1 (6 bases). The CDR3 is 13 residues long. With 5 bases removed from V and 5 bases from J, the gap between germline ends came to 12 bases. CDR1 and CDR2 from the germline V gene are ENHRY and SYGVKD. CDR3 DNA: TGTGCCATCAGTAGGGGGGGGGGAACTGAAGCTTTCTTT. As protein: CAISRGGGTEAFF.

The rearrangement joins TRBV12-3 or TRBV12-4 to TRBJ2-3; TRBD2 agrees at 9 bases. After removal of 3 bases from V and 0 bases from J, the junction contained 4 bases not matched to a gene. This CDR3 has 16 residues. Written as DNA, the CDR3 is TGTGCCAGCAGTTTGGATACTAGCGGGAGCACAGATACGCAGTATTTT. This codes for CASSLDTSGSTDTQYF.

This clonotype was seen many times. The chain carries TRBV6-5 and TRBJ2-3; 9 bases map to TRBD2. V shed 2 bases and J 5 bases; nucleotides not matched to a gene: 14. Germline V CDR1 and CDR2: MNHEY, SVGAGI. The CDR3 covers 18 residues. CDR3 protein: CASSYTRGGAGGGDTQYF. The CDR3 DNA follows: TGTGCCAGCAGTTACACCCGGGGGGGAGCGGGGGGTGGAGATACGCAGTATTTT.